The 7 T cell receptor beta chains below were found in one sample sequenced in a study of control samples from healthy donors and cancer patients. This table comes from immunoSEQ multiplex PCR, and its TCRdb copy is limited to in-frame clones, with some not included. This sample has fewer than 150,000 clones, with roughly 90% found just once. The sample was blood. The receptor set was obtained from a woman under 30 in good health.

The V gene is TRBV5-6, the J gene TRBJ1-1; D is unclear. Trimming shortened V by 3 bases and J by 0 bases, and 12 bases separated the two germline ends. The CDR3 sequence is 15 residues long. The germline CDR1 and CDR2 sequences are SGHDT and YYEEEE. DNA of the CDR3: TGTGCCAGCAGCTCGGAGGGAGGTCTGAACACTGAAGCTTTCTTT. Its protein is CASSSEGGLNTEAFF.

This chain joins TRBV30 and TRBJ2-5; D is undetermined. The V and J ends lost 4 bases and 1 base respectively, with 7 bases between them. CDR3 size: 12 residues. The germline V gene has CDR1 GTSNPN and CDR2 SVGIG (reference sequence). CDR3 DNA: TGTGCCTGGAAAAGGATCCAAGAGACCCAGTACTTC. Protein product: CAWKRIQETQYF.

This clone was counted a few times. The genes are TRBV29-1 and TRBJ2-3; 7 bases line up with TRBD1. CDR3 length: 13 amino acids. Germline-derived CDR1 and CDR2 are SQVTM and ANQGSEA. Trimming removed 6 bases from V and 5 bases from J; junction bases left unmatched: 8. The CDR3 loop reads CSVMTGLRDTQYF. Written as DNA, the CDR3 is TGCAGCGTCATGACAGGGCTTCGAGATACGCAGTATTTT.

This clone appeared once. The chain joins TRBV19 to TRBJ2-1; D unclear. CDR3 length: 14 residues. Trimming took 2 bases from V and 1 from J, leaving 6 bases between them. Germline V gives CDR1 LNHDA, CDR2 SQIVND (reference sequence). CDR3 in amino acids: CASSIRPSYNEQFF. The CDR3, as DNA: TGTGCCAGTAGTATAAGACCTTCCTACAATGAGCAGTTCTTC.

This sequence joins TRBV9 and TRBJ1-1; tentative D call: TRBD1 (6 bases). Germline CDR1 is SGDLS and CDR2 is YYNGEE. With 4 bases removed from V and 1 base from J, the gap between germline ends came to 14 bases. This CDR3 spans 15 amino acids. The CDR3 region has the DNA TGTGCCAGCAGCTCCCGAGGGGGTAAGAACACTGAAGCTTTCTTT. The encoded protein is CASSSRGGKNTEAFF. The whole variable domain, remainder taken from reference TRBV9 and TRBJ1-1, is DSGVTQTPKHLITATGQRVTLRCSPRSGDLSVYWYQQSLDQGLQFLIQYYNGEERAKGNILERFSAQQFPDLHSELNLSSLELGDSALYFCASSSRGGKNTEAFFGQGTRLTVV.

The rearrangement joins TRBV27 to TRBJ1-4; D ambiguous. CDR1 and CDR2 (germline): MNHEY, SMNVEV (reference sequence). The CDR3 runs 17 residues. Trimming stripped 4 bases from V and 0 bases from J, with 15 bases between. Written as DNA, the CDR3 is TGTGCCAGCAGTTCACGGACCTCCTCTGCAACTAATGAAAAACTGTTTTTT. It encodes CASSSRTSSATNEKLFF.

The chain couples TRBV4-1 to TRBJ2-3; TRBD2 matches 8 bases. Germline CDR1 and CDR2: MGHRA and YSYEKL. Trimming took 4 bases from V and 0 from J; bases not matched to a gene: 9. CDR3 length: 17 residues. Here the CDR3 reads CASSPGLALSSTDTQYF. Written as DNA, the CDR3 is TGCGCCAGCAGCCCCGGACTAGCTTTGTCTAGCACAGATACGCAGTATTTT.